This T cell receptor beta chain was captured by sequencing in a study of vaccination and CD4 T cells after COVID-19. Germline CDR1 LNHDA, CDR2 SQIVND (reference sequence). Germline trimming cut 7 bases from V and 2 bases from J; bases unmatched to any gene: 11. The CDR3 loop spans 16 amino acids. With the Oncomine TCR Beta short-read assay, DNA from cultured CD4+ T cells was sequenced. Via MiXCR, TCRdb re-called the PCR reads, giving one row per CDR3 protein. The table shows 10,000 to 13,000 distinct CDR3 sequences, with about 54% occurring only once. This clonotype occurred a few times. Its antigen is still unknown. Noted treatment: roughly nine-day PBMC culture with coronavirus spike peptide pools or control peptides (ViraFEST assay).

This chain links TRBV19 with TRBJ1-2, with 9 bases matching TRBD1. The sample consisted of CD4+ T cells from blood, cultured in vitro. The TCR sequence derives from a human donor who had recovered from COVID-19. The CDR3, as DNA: TGTGCCAGTACCCCGGACAGGGGAGCAAACAACTATGGCTACACCTTC. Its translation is CASTPDRGANNYGYTF.